The 2 T cell receptor beta chains given below trace back to one sample, sequenced in a study of blood T cell repertoires in COVID-19. TCRdb's table, derived via immunoSEQ multiplex PCR, lists solely in-frame clones and lacks some. The table shows 70,000 to 80,000 clones, with around 85% occurring only once. Sequencing was performed on peripheral blood. The receptors were gathered from an elderly man in a cohort sampled during active COVID-19.

This clone was seen once. The DNA for the CDR3 is TGTGCCACCCGGACTAGCGGGGACAATGAGCAGTTCTTC. Its protein is CATRTSGDNEQFF. The rearrangement joins TRBV10-3 to TRBJ2-1; 12 bases map to TRBD2. After removal of 10 bases from V and 5 bases from J, the junction contained 3 bases not matched to a gene. Per germline, CDR1 ENHRY and CDR2 SYGVKD. The CDR3 contains 13 residues.

This chain links TRBV6-5 with TRBJ1-3; 7 bases map to TRBD1. Per the germline V gene, CDR1 is MNHEY and CDR2 is SVGAGI. The CDR3 length is 14 residues. Losses at the gene ends were 5 bases for V and 3 bases for J; bases not matched to a gene: 4. CDR3 sequence reads: CASSPRTGGNTIYF. The DNA of the CDR3 is TGTGCCAGCAGTCCACGGACAGGTGGAAACACCATATATTTT.